This T cell receptor beta chain was sequenced for a study of persistence of HIV-infected CD4 T cells. Study overall: Median time on suppressive ART was seven to eight years.

To note about this clone: What it binds is unknown.

Study-wide results and limits: CMV- and Gag-responding cells had lower TCRbeta richness than CD3/CD28-responding cells. Rare CMV-responding cells carrying HIV-1 proviruses were not analyzed separately for TCR.

The CDR3 extends over 16 amino acids. V gave up 1 base and J gave up 2 bases; unmatched junction bases: 5. The V gene's germline CDR1 is SGHRS and CDR2 YFSETQ. The immunoSEQ assay was version 4, run in survey mode. Profiled with immunoSEQ multiplex PCR; TCRdb holds only in-frame clones, not every one. The data show 35,000 to 50,000 clones, 80% to 95% seen once. Anti-CD3/anti-CD28 beads served as a nonspecific positive control stimulus. Responding CD4+ T cells were sorted by upregulation of both CD40 ligand and CD69. Inclusion required CMV-positive serology and CD4+ counts above 400 cells/uL. This TCR derives from an adult man with HIV who was CMV-seropositive. The source material was CD4+ T cells sorted from PBMCs after approximately 19-hour stimulation, sampled from a patient who received antiretroviral therapy. The V and J genes are TRBV5-1 and TRBJ1-4, with TRBD1 matching over 7 bases. The DNA for the CDR3 is TGCGCCAGCAGCTTGACAGGGGAGGTTACTAATGAAAAACTGTTTTTT. Residues: CASSLTGEVTNEKLFF.